These 7 T cell receptor beta chains originate from one sample sequenced in a study of T cells in Graves' hyperthyroidism and ophthalmopathy. Researchers amplified the TCR beta CDR3 regions from RNA transcripts. RT-PCR in the first round (using the HTBI primer set) targeted the TCR CDR3. TCRdb redid the calling of the multiplex PCR reads with MiXCR, one entry per CDR3 protein. This sample has some 320,000 distinct CDR3 sequences, with roughly 15% found just once. The sequencing input was blood. The receptor source for this set is a middle-aged woman with Graves' ophthalmopathy.

The V call is TRBV24-1, the J call TRBJ1-1; a possible D gene is TRBD1 (5 bases). CDR3 length: 14 residues. CDR1 is KGHDR, CDR2 SFDVKD, per germline. With 7 bases removed from V and 2 bases from J, the gap between germline ends came to 13 bases. CDR3 sequence: CATSDQRGNTEAFF. The CDR3, as DNA: TGTGCCACCAGCGATCAGAGGGGTAACACTGAAGCTTTCTTT.

The chain uses TRBV18 and TRBJ2-5; D tentatively reads TRBD1 or TRBD2 (5 bases each). Looked up from germline, CDR1 is KGHSH and CDR2 is LQKENI. Trimming removed 1 base from V and 2 bases from J, with 14 bases in between. The CDR3 sequence is 16 residues long. This CDR3 is CASSPLTPEGQETQYF. CDR3 sequence (DNA): TGTGCCAGCTCACCACTCACCCCTGAGGGGCAAGAGACCCAGTACTTC.

This clonotype came up a few times. The chain carries TRBV27 and TRBJ2-2; D unresolved. V was trimmed by 5 bases and J by 3 bases, leaving 10 bases between them. Germline CDR1 reads MNHEY; CDR2 reads SMNVEV (reference sequence). The length of the CDR3 is 14 residues. CDR3 amino acids: CASSPPIHTGELFF. In DNA form, the CDR3 reads TGTGCCAGCAGTCCACCGATCCACACCGGGGAGCTGTTTTTT.

With respect to this clonotype: This may be a read error, as it is one base from a much larger clone. This chain links TRBV7-8 with TRBJ2-7, with 8 positions matching TRBD1. Germline CDR1 reads SGHVS; CDR2 reads FQNEAQ. This CDR3 is built from 13 residues. The V and J ends lost 11 bases and 3 bases, in that order; junction bases with no gene match: 9. CDR3 bases: TGTGCCGGCCGGCGGGACAGGATCTACGAGCAGTACTTC. This encodes CAGRRDRIYEQYF.

This chain connects TRBV6-1 to TRBJ2-5; D not resolved. There are 13 residues in the CDR3. Germline loops: CDR1 MNHNS, CDR2 SASEGT. Trimming cost V 5 bases and J 2 bases, with 9 bases left between them. Here the CDR3 DNA reads TGTGCCAGCAGTACCGACACACAAGAGACCCAGTACTTC. As protein: CASSTDTQETQYF.

The V gene is TRBV20-1, the J gene TRBJ2-7, with 12 bases fitting TRBD2. The CDR3 runs 15 residues. V was clipped by 4 bases and J by 7 bases; unmatched bases: 11. CDR1 DFQATT and CDR2 SNEGSKA come from the germline V gene (reference sequence). This CDR3 is CSAMGLAGRVGEQYF. CDR3 sequence (DNA): TGCAGTGCTATGGGACTAGCGGGTAGGGTGGGGGAGCAGTACTTC.

This clonotype was counted ten times or more. This chain links TRBV20-1 with TRBJ2-7; 7 positions agree with TRBD2. The CDR3 consists of 14 residues. After removal of 3 bases from V and 0 bases from J, the junction contained 5 bases not matched to a gene. Germline CDR1 reads DFQATT; CDR2 reads SNEGSKA (reference sequence). CDR3 sequence reads: CSASASGGSYEQYF. The CDR3 nucleotides read TGCAGTGCTAGCGCCTCGGGGGGCTCCTACGAGCAGTACTTC.